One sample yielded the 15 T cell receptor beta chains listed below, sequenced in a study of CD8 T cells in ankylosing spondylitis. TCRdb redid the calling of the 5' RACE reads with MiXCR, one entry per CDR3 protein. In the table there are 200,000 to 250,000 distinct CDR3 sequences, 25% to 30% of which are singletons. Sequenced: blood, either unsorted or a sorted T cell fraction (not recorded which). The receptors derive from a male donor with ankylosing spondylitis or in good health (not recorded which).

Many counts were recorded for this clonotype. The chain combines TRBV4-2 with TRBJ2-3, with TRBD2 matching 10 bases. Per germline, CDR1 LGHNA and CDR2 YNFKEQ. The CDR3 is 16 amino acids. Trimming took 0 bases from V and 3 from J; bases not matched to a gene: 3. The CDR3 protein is CASSQDKLAGTDTQYF. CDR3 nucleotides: TGTGCCAGCAGCCAAGATAAACTAGCGGGAACAGATACGCAGTATTTT.

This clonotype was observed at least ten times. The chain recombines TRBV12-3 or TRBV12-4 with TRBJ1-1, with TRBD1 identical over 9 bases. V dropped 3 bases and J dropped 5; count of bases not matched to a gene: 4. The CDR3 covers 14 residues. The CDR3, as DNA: TGTGCCAGCAGTTTCAGACAGGGGGTGACTGAAGCTTTCTTT. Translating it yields CASSFRQGVTEAFF.

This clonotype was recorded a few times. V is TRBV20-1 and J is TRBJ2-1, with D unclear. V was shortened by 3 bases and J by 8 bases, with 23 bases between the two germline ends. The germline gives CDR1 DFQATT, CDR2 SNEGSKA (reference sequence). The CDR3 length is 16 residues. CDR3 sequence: CSARAKMFNNIDEQFF. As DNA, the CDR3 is TGCAGTGCTAGGGCTAAGATGTTCAACAACATTGATGAGCAGTTCTTC.

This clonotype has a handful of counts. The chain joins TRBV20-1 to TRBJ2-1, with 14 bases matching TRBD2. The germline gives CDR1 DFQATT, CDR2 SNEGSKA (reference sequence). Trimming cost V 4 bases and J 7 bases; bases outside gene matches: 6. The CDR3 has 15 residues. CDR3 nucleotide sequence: TGCAGTGCTAACCGACTAGCGGGAGGGAGGAATGAGCAGTTCTTC. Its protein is CSANRLAGGRNEQFF.

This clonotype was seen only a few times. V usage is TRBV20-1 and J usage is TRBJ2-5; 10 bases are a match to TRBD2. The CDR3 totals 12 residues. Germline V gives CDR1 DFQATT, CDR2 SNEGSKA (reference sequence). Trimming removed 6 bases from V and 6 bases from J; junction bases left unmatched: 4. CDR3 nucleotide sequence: TGCAGTGCCACTAGCGGGGACAAGACCCAGTACTTC. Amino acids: CSATSGDKTQYF.

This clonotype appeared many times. The CDR3 reads CASSGRNNQPQHF. The DNA of the CDR3 is TGTGCCAGCAGTGGACGGAATAATCAGCCCCAGCATTTT. The chain combines TRBV6-1 with TRBJ1-5; no clear D gene. This CDR3 spans 13 amino acids. Per the germline V gene, CDR1 is MNHNS and CDR2 is SASEGT. V dropped 4 bases and J dropped 4 bases, with 8 bases sitting between them.

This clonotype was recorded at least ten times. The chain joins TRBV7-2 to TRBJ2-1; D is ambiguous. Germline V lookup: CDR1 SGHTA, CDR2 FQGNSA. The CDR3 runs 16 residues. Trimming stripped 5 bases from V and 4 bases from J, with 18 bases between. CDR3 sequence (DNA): TGTGCCAGCAGCCACCACGGCGAAAAGTTTTACAATGAGCAGTTCTTC. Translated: CASSHHGEKFYNEQFF.

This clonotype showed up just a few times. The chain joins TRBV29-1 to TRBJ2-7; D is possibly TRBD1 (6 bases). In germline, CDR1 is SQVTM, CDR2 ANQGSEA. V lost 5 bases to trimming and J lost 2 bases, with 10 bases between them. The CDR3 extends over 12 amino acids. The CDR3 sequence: CSVRQGTYEQYF. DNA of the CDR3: TGCAGCGTTCGGCAGGGGACCTACGAGCAGTACTTC.

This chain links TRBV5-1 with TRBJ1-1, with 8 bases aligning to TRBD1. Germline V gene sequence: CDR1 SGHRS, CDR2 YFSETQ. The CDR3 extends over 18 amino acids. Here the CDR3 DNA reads TGCTCCCCAACGGTCGGACAGGGATCGGTGGGTCAGAACACTGAAGCTTTCTTT. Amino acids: CSPTVGQGSVGQNTEAFF.

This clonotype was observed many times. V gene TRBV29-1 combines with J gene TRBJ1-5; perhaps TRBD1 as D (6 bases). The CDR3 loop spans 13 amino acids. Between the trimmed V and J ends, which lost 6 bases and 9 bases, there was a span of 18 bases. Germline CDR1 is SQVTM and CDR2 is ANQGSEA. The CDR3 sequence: CSVGLNRAGPQHF. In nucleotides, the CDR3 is TGCAGCGTCGGACTGAACAGGGCTGGGCCCCAGCATTTT.

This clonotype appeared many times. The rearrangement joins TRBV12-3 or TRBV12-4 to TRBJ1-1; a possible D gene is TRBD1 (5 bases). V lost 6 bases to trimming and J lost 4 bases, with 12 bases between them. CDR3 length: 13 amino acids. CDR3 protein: CASSPTELTEAFF. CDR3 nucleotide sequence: TGTGCCAGCAGCCCGACAGAGCTCACTGAAGCTTTCTTT.

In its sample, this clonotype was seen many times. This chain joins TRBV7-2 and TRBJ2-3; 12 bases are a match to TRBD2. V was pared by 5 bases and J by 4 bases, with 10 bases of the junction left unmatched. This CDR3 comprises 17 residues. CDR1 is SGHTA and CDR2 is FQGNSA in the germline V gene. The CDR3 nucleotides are TGTGCCAGCAGCCTGAACCCTAGCGGGAGGGGTGCAGATACGCAGTATTTT. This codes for CASSLNPSGRGADTQYF.

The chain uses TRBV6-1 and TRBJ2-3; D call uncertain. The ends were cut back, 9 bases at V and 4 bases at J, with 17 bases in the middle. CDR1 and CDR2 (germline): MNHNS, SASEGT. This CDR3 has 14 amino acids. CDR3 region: CASLGPVRADTQYF. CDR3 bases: TGTGCCAGTCTAGGGCCCGTCCGGGCAGATACGCAGTATTTT.

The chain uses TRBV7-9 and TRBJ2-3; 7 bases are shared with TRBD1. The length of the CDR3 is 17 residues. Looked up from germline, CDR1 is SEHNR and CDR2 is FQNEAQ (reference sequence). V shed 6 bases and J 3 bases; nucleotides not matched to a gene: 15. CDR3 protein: CASRQGMGYEKTDTQYF. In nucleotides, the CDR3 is TGTGCCAGCAGACAGGGGATGGGGTATGAGAAGACAGATACGCAGTATTTT. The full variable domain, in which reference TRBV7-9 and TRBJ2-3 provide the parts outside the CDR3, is DTGVSQNPRHKITKRGQNVTFRCDPISEHNRLYWYRQTLGQGPEFLTYFQNEAQLEKSRLLSDRFSAERPKGSFSTLEIQRTEQGDSAMYLCASRQGMGYEKTDTQYFGPGTRLTVL.

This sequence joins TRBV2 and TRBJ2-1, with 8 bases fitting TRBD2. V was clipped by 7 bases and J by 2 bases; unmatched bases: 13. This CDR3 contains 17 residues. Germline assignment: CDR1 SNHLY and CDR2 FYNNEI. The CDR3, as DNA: TGTGCCAGCATTGGTAGCGGGAACCCTGGCACCTACAATGAGCAGTTCTTC. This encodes CASIGSGNPGTYNEQFF.